This section outlines one T cell receptor beta chain sequence together with its context. What it binds is unknown. Primers for the PCR totalled 60 Vbeta and 13 Jbeta. Sequenced by immunoSEQ multiplex PCR; TCRdb stores in-frame clones only, minus some. This table holds 65,000 to 85,000 clones. Germline assignment: CDR1 SGHAT and CDR2 FQNNGV. V shed 0 bases and J 8 bases; nucleotides not matched to a gene: 8. This CDR3 spans 16 amino acids. The sample originates from a study of cytomegalovirus exposure and HLA in healthy donors. General study points: TRBV6-2, TRBV6-3 and some other V segments were unresolvable in 87-base-pair reads.

Sequenced material: PBMCs. The chain uses TRBV11-2 and TRBJ2-1; 9 positions agree with TRBD2. This TCR was recovered from an older woman in good health and CMV-seronegative. The DNA of the CDR3 is TGTGCCAGCAGCTTAGATACTAGCGGGTGGTTAGATGAGCAGTTCTTC. Translated, it gives CASSLDTSGWLDEQFF. Together with reference TRBV11-2 and TRBJ2-1, the CDR3 gives the full variable domain: EAGVAQSPRYKIIEKRQSVAFWCNPISGHATLYWYQQILGQGPKLLIQFQNNGVVDDSQLPKDRFSAERLKGVDSTLKIQPAKLEDSAVYLCASSLDTSGWLDEQFFGPGTRLTVL.